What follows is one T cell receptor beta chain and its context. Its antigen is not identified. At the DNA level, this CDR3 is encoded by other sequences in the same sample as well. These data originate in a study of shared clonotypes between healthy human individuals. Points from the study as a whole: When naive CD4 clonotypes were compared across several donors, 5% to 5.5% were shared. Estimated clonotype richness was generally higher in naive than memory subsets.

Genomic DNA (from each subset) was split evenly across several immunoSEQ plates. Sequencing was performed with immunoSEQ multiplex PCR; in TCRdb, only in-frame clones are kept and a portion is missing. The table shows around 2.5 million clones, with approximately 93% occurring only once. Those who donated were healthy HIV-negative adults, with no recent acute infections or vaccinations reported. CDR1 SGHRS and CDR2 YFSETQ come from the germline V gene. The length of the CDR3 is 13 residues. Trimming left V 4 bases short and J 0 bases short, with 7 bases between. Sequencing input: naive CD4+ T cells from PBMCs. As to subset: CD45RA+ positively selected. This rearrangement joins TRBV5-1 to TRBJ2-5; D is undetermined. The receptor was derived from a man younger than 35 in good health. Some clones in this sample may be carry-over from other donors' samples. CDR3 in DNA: TGCGCCAGCAGCGCAGGAAACCAAGAGACCCAGTACTTC. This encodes CASSAGNQETQYF.